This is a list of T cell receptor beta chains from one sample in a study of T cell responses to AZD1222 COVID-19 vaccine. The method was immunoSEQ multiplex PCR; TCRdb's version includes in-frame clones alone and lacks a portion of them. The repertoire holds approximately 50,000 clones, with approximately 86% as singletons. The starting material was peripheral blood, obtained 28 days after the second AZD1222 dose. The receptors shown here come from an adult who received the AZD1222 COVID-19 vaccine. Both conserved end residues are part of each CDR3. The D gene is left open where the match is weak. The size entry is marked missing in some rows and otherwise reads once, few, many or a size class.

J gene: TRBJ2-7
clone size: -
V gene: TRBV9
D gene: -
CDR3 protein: CASSVGPTGYEQYF
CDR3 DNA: TGTGCCAGCAGCGTAGGGCCCACAGGGTACGAGCAGTACTTC

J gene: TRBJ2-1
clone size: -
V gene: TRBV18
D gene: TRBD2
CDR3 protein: CASSPGGVFNEQFF
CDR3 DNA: TGTGCCAGCTCCCCCGGGGGGGTGTTCAATGAGCAGTTCTTC

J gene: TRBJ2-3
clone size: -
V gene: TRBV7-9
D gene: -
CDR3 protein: CASSAGGERPTDTQYF
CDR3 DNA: TGTGCCAGCAGCGCAGGGGGGGAGCGACCCACAGATACGCAGTATTTT

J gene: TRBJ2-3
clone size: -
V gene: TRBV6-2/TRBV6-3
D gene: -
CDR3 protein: CASSYFVKESQYF
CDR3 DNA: TGTGCCAGCAGTTACTTCGTCAAGGAGTCGCAGTATTTT

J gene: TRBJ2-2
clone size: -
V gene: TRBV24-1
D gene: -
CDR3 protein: CATRGSTGTNTGELFF
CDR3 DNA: TGTGCCACCAGGGGGTCGACAGGTACGAACACCGGGGAGCTGTTTTTT

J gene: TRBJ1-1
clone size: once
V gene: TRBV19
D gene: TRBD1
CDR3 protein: CASRQGMGTEAFF
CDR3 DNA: TGTGCCAGTAGACAGGGGATGGGCACTGAAGCTTTCTTT

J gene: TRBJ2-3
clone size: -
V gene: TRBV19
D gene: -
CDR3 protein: CASSIRRGSTDTQYF
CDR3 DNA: TGTGCCAGTAGTATCCGACGGGGGAGCACAGATACGCAGTATTTT

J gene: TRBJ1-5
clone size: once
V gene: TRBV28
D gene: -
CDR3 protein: CASSLMARSNQPQHF
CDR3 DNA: TGTGCCAGCAGTTTGATGGCTCGTAGCAATCAGCCCCAGCATTTT

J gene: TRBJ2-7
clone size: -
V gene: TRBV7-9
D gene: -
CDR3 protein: CASSPRRGVNEQYF
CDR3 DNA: TGTGCCAGCAGCCCGCGCAGGGGGGTCAACGAGCAGTACTTC

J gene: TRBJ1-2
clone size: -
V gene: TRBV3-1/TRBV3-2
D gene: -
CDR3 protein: CASSQASGYTF
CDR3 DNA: TGTGCCAGCAGCCAAGCTTCCGGCTACACCTTC

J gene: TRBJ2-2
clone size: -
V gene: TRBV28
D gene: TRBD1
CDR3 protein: CASSSPWTGQTGELFF
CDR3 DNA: TGTGCCAGCAGCTCTCCTTGGACAGGGCAAACCGGGGAGCTGTTTTTT